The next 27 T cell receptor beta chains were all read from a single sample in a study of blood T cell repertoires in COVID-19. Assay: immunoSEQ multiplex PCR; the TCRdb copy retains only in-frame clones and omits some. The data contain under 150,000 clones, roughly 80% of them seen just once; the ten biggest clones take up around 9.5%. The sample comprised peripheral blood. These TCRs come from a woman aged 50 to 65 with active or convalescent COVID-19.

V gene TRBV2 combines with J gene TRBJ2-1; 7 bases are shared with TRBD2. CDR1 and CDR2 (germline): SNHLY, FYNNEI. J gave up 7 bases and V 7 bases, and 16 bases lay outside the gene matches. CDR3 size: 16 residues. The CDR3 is CASKPGGSGKENEQFF. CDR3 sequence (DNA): TGTGCCAGCAAACCCGGAGGCAGCGGGAAAGAGAATGAGCAGTTCTTC.

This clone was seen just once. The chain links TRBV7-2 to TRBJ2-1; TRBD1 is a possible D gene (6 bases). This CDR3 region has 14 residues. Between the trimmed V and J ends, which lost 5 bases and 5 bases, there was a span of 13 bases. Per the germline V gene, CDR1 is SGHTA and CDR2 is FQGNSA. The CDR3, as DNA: TGTGCCAGCAGCGCGAGACAGGTAGACAATGAGCAGTTCTTC. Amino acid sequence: CASSARQVDNEQFF.

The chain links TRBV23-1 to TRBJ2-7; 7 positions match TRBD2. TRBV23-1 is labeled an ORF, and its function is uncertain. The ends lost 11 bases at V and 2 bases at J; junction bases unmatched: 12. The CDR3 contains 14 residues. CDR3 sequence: CACGSRAGPYEQYF. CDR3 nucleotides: TGCGCCTGCGGGTCCAGAGCGGGGCCCTACGAGCAGTACTTC.

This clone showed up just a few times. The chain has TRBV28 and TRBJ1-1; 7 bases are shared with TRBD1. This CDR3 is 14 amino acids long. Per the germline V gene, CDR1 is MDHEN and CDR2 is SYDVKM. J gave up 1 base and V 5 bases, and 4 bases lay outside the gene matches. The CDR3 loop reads CASSRGGPNTEAFF. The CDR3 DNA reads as TGTGCCAGCAGTCGAGGGGGCCCGAACACTGAAGCTTTCTTT.

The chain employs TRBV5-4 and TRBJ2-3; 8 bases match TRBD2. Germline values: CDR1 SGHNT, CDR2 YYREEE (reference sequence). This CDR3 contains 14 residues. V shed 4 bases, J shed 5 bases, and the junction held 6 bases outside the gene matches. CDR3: CASSTGGRGDTQYF. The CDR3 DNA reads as TGTGCCAGCAGCACGGGGGGGAGGGGAGATACGCAGTATTTT. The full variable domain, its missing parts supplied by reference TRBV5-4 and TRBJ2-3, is ETGVTQSPTHLIKTRGQQVTLRCSSQSGHNTVSWYQQALGQGPQFIFQYYREEENGRGNFPPRFSGLQFPNYSSELNVNALELDDSALYLCASSTGGRGDTQYFGPGTRLTVL.

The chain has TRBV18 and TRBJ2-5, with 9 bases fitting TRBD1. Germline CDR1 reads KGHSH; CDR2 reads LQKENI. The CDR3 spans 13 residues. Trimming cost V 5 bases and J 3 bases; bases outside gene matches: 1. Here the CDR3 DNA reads TGTGCCAGCTCAAGACAGGGGGAAGAGACCCAGTACTTC. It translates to CASSRQGEETQYF.

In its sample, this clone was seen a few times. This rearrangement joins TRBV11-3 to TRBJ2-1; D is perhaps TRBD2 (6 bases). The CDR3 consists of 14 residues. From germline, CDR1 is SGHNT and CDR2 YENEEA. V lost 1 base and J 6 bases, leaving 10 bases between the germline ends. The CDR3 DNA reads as TGTGCCAGCAGCTTAGGACTAGTGGGCAATGAGCAGTTCTTC. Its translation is CASSLGLVGNEQFF.

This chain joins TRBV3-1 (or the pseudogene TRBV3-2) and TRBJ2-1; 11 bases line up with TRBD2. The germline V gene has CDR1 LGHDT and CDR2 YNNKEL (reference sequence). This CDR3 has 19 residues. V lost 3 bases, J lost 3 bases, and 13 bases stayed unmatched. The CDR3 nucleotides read TGTGCCAGCAGCCAGGACATACTAGCGGGGGACGGTCTCTACAATGAGCAGTTCTTC. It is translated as CASSQDILAGDGLYNEQFF.

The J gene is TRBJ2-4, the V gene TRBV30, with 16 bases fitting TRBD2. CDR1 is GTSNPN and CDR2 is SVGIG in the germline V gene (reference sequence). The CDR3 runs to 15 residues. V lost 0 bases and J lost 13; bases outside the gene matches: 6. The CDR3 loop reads CAWSVPGLAGGTQYF. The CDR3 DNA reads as TGTGCCTGGAGTGTACCGGGACTAGCGGGAGGGACACAGTACTTC.

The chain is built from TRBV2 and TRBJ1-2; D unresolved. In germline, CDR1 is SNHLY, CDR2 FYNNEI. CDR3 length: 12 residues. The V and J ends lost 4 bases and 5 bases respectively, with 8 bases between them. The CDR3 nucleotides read TGTGCCAGCAGTGGCTCCAGTTATGGCTACACCTTC. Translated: CASSGSSYGYTF.

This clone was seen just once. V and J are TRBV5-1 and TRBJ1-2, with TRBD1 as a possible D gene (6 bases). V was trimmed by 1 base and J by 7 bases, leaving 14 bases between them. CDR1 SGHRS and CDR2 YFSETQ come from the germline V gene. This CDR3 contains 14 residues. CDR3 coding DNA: TGCGCCAGCAGCTTGCGTCCAGGGGACCCTGGCTACACCTTC. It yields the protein CASSLRPGDPGYTF. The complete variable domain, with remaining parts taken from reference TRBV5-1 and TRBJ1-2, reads KAGVTQTPRYLIKTRGQQVTLSCSPISGHRSVSWYQQTPGQGLQFLFEYFSETQRNKGNFPGRFSGRQFSNSRSEMNVSTLELGDSALYLCASSLRPGDPGYTFGSGTRLTVV.

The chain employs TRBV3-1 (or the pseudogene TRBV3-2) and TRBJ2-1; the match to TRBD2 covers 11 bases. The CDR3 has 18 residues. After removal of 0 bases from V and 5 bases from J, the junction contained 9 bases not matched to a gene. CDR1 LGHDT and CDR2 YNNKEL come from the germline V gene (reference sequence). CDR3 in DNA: TGTGCCAGCAGCCAAGACGGGACTTTGGGACTAGCGGACAATGAGCAGTTCTTC. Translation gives CASSQDGTLGLADNEQFF.

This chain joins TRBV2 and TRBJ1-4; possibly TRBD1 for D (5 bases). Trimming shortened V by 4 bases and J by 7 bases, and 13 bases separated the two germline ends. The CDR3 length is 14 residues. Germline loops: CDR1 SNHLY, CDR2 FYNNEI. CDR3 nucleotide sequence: TGTGCCAGCAGTGGCGGGACTACGGCTGAAAAACTGTTTTTT. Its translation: CASSGGTTAEKLFF.

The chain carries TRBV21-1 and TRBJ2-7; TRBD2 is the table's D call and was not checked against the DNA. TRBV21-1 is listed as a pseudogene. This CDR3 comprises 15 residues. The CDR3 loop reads CASSKAGYKEGEQYF. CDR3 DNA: TGTGCCAGCAGCAAAGCGGGGTACAAAGAGGGCGAGCAGTACTTC.

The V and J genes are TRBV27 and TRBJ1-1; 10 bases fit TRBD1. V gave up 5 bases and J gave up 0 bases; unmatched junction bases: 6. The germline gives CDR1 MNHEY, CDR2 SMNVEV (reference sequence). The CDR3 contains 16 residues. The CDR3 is CASSTRDRGLNTEAFF. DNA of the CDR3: TGTGCCAGCAGTACCCGGGACAGGGGACTGAACACTGAAGCTTTCTTT.

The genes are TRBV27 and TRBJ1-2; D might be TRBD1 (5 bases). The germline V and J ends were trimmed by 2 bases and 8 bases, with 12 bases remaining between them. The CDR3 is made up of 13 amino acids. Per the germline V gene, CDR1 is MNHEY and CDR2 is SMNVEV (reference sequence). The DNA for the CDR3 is TGTGCCAGCAGTTTACAGGGAACGAAGGGCTACACCTTC. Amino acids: CASSLQGTKGYTF.

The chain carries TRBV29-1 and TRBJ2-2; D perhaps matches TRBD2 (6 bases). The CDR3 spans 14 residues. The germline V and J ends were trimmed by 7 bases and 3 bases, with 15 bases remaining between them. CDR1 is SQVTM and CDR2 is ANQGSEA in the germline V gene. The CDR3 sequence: CSGKDGGDTGELFF. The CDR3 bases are TGCAGCGGGAAGGACGGAGGGGACACCGGGGAGCTGTTTTTT.

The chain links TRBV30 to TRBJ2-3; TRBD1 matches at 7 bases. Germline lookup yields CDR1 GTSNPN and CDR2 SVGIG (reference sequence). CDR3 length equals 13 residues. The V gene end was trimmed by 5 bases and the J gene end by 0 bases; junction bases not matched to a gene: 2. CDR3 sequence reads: CAWGQVSTDTQYF. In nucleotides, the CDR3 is TGTGCCTGGGGACAGGTTAGCACAGATACGCAGTATTTT.

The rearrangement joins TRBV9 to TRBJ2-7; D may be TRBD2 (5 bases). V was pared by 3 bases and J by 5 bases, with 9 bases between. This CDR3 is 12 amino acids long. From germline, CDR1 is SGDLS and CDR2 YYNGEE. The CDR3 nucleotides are TGTGCCAGCAGCGGGACTGGGGACGAGCAGTACTTC. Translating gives CASSGTGDEQYF.

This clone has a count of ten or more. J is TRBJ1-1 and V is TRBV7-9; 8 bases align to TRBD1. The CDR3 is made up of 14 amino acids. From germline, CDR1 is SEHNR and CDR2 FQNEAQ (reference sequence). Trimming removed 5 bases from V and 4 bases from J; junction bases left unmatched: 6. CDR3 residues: CASSPRGLGTEAFF. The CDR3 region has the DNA TGTGCCAGCAGCCCCAGGGGGCTGGGCACTGAAGCTTTCTTT.

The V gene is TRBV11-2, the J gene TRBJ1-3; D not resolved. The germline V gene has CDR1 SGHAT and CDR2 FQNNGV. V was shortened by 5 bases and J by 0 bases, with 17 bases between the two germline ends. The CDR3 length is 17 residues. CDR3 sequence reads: CASSQSGFYLSGNTIYF. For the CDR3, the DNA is TGTGCCAGCAGCCAATCCGGGTTTTACCTCTCTGGAAACACCATATATTTT.

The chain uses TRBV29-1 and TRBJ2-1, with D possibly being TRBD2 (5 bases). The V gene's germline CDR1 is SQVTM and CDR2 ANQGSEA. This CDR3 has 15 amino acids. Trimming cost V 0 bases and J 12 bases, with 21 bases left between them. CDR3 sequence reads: CSVEDKVRVLGVQFF. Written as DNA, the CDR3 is TGCAGCGTTGAAGATAAGGTGCGGGTGCTTGGTGTGCAGTTCTTC.

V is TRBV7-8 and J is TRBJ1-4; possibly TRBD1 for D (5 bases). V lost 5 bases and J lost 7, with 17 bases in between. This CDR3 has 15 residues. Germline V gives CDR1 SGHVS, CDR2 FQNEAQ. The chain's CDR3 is CASSVTGGGAEKLFF. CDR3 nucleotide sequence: TGTGCCAGCAGCGTGACTGGGGGGGGTGCTGAAAAACTGTTTTTT.

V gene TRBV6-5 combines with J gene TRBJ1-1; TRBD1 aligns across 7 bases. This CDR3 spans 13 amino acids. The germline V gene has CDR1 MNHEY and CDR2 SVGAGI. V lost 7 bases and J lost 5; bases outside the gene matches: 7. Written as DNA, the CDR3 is TGTGCCAGCATTGGACAGGTTTTTACTGAAGCTTTCTTT. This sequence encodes CASIGQVFTEAFF.

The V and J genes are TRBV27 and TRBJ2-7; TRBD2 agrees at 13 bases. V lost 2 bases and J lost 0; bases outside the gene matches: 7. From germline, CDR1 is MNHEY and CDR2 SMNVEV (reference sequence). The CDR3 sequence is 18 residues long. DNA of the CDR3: TGTGCCAGCAGTTTAGTCGGGACTAGCGGGATGAGCTCCTACGAGCAGTACTTC. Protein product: CASSLVGTSGMSSYEQYF.

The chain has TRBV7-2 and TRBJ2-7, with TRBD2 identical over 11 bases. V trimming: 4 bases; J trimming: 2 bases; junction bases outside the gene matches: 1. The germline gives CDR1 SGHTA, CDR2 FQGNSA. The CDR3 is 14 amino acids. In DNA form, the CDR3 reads TGTGCCAGCAGCTGGGGACTAGCGGCCTACGAGCAGTACTTC. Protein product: CASSWGLAAYEQYF.

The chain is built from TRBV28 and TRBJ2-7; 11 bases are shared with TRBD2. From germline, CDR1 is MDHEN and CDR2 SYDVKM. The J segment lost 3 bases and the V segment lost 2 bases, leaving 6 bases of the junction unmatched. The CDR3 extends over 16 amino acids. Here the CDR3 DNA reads TGTGCCAGCAGTTTAACACCACTAGCGGGAGTCTACGAGCAGTACTTC. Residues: CASSLTPLAGVYEQYF.